A selection of T cell receptor beta chains follows, all from one sample in a study of OX40 agonist ivuxolimab in advanced cancers. Some clones are missing from TCRdb's copy, which holds only in-frame ones; the method was immunoSEQ multiplex PCR. This sample has tens of thousands of clones, with more than 70% found just once. The sequencing used CD4+ or CD8+ T cells sorted from blood, collected in a trial of the OX40 agonist ivuxolimab. These receptors were obtained from an adult with an advanced solid tumor such as melanoma, head and neck, liver or kidney cancer. Each CDR3 is given with its conserved first and last residue. D genes are given only for firm matches. Size tells how often a clone was seen (once, few, many) or the class of an expanded clone, and some rows leave it out.

V	D	size	J	CDR3	DNA
TRBV11-3	NA	NA	TRBJ2-1	CASSLDRNTFLDPNEQFF	TGTGCCAGCAGCTTAGATAGGAATACATTTTTGGACCCCAATGAGCAGTTCTTC
TRBV5-1	NA	NA	TRBJ2-3	CASSSLPDTQYF	TGCGCCAGCAGCTCCTTGCCAGATACGCAGTATTTT
TRBV6-5	NA	NA	TRBJ1-2	CASSYSAGAYTF	TGTGCCAGCAGTTACTCGGCAGGCGCGTACACCTTC
TRBV28	TRBD2	NA	TRBJ2-1	CASSLYATGLAGVVDEQFF	TGTGCCAGCAGTTTGTATGCTACGGGACTAGCGGGAGTGGTAGATGAGCAGTTCTTC
TRBV11-3	TRBD2	NA	TRBJ2-5	CASSPGLAGGPLETQYF	TGTGCCAGCAGCCCGGGACTAGCGGGAGGGCCATTGGAGACCCAGTACTTC
TRBV7-8	TRBD2	NA	TRBJ2-1	CASSLLGTTHFWNEQFF	TGTGCCAGCAGCTTACTTGGGACTACCCACTTCTGGAATGAGCAGTTCTTC
TRBV6-5	NA	NA	TRBJ1-4	CASSYSGGRWEKLFF	TGTGCCAGCAGTTACAGTGGAGGAAGGTGGGAAAAACTGTTTTTT
TRBV30	NA	once	TRBJ1-2	CAWSGQGGGYTF	TGTGCCTGGAGTGGCCAGGGAGGCGGCTACACCTTC
TRBV19	TRBD1	NA	TRBJ2-3	CASSIEGGYRGLSRTQYF	TGTGCCAGTAGTATAGAGGGAGGATACAGGGGGCTGTCGCGTACGCAGTATTTT
TRBV5-4	TRBD1	NA	TRBJ2-7	CASSLGQGMREQYF	TGTGCCAGCAGCCTGGGACAGGGCATGAGGGAGCAGTACTTC
TRBV6-1	TRBD1	NA	TRBJ2-3	CASSRTGVADTQYF	TGTGCCAGCAGTCGGACAGGGGTGGCAGATACGCAGTATTTT
TRBV28	NA	NA	TRBJ1-5	CASSPSPGPQHF	TGTGCCAGCAGCCCCAGCCCTGGGCCCCAGCATTTT
TRBV10-1	NA	once	TRBJ2-1	CASSLQARNEQFF	TGCGCCAGCAGCCTACAGGCCCGGAATGAGCAGTTCTTC
TRBV13	NA	NA	TRBJ1-1	CASSLRQNTEAFF	TGTGCCAGCAGCTTAAGGCAGAACACTGAAGCTTTCTTT
TRBV18	NA	NA	TRBJ2-7	CASSPFAGSGEQYF	TGTGCCAGCTCACCATTCGCAGGGTCAGGTGAGCAGTACTTC
TRBV23-1	NA	NA	TRBJ1-5	CASSQSGRRNQPQHF	TGCGCCAGCAGTCAATCGGGACGGCGCAATCAGCCCCAGCATTTT
TRBV7-6	NA	NA	TRBJ2-2	CASSFSAGELFF	TGTGCCAGCAGCTTTAGCGCCGGGGAGCTGTTTTTT
TRBV4-3	NA	once	TRBJ2-1	CASSQPGSGYNEQFF	TGCGCCAGCAGCCAACCCGGTAGCGGTTACAATGAGCAGTTCTTC
TRBV19	TRBD2	NA	TRBJ2-7	CASSSGLAGHSVGYEQYF	TGTGCCAGTAGTTCGGGACTAGCGGGCCACTCGGTGGGCTACGAGCAGTACTTC
TRBV7-2	TRBD1	NA	TRBJ1-1	CASSLEQGPTTEAFF	TGTGCCAGCAGCCTCGAACAGGGGCCGACGACTGAAGCTTTCTTT
TRBV27	NA	NA	TRBJ2-7	CASSSRPVYEQYF	TGTGCCAGCAGTTCCCGCCCAGTCTACGAGCAGTACTTC
TRBV28	NA	NA	TRBJ1-6	CASSPARGRNSPLHF	TGTGCCAGCAGTCCTGCAAGGGGTCGGAATTCACCCCTCCACTTT
TRBV28	NA	NA	TRBJ2-3	CASSSRRADTQYF	TGTGCCAGCAGTTCCCGTAGAGCAGATACGCAGTATTTT
TRBV7-2	NA	NA	TRBJ2-7	CASVPTRGPDDEQYF	TGTGCCAGCGTGCCCACTAGAGGACCAGACGATGAGCAGTACTTC
TRBV10-3	NA	NA	TRBJ1-1	CAIRSSGESTEAFF	TGTGCCATCAGGAGCTCAGGGGAGAGCACTGAAGCTTTCTTT
TRBV5-1	NA	few	TRBJ1-1	CASSSGISEALGEAFF	TGCGCCAGCAGCTCGGGGATAAGCGAAGCGCTCGGAGAAGCTTTCTTT
TRBV9	TRBD2	NA	TRBJ2-1	CASSAGTSVSNEQFF	TGTGCCAGCAGCGCTGGGACTAGCGTGAGCAATGAGCAGTTCTTC
TRBV28	NA	NA	TRBJ2-7	CASRGSGTGTYEQYF	TGTGCCAGCAGAGGCTCCGGGACTGGGACCTACGAGCAGTACTTC
TRBV7-9	TRBD1	NA	TRBJ2-6	CASSRDRDLTSSGANVLTF	TGTGCCAGCAGCCGGGACAGGGACTTAACCTCTTCTGGGGCCAACGTCCTGACTTTC
TRBV6-6	NA	NA	TRBJ2-5	CASSYPQGREETQYF	TGTGCCAGCAGTTACCCACAGGGACGGGAAGAGACCCAGTACTTC
TRBV4-2	TRBD1	NA	TRBJ2-7	CASSRQGQGISYEQYF	TGTGCCAGCAGCCGTCAGGGACAGGGGATTTCCTACGAGCAGTACTTC
TRBV7-2	NA	few	TRBJ1-5	CASSLRGAGSGDQPQHF	TGTGCCAGCAGCTTAAGGGGAGCGGGGAGTGGGGATCAGCCCCAGCATTTT
TRBV27	TRBD1	NA	TRBJ1-6	CASSLTGTGSRGFLSSPLHF	TGTGCCAGCAGTTTAACTGGGACAGGGAGCCGAGGGTTTCTTAGTTCACCCCTCCACTTT
TRBV9	NA	NA	TRBJ1-1	CASSVSGVGTEAFF	TGTGCCAGCAGCGTATCTGGGGTTGGAACTGAAGCTTTCTTT
TRBV10-3	NA	NA	TRBJ1-3	CAISESAAGNTIYF	TGTGCCATCAGTGAGTCAGCGGCTGGAAACACCATATATTTT
TRBV25-1	TRBD1	NA	TRBJ2-7	CASSTGQGAYEQYF	TGTGCCAGCAGCACGGGACAGGGGGCCTACGAGCAGTACTTC
TRBV5-8	NA	once	TRBJ2-2	CASSFGELAPAGELFF	TGTGCCAGCAGCTTCGGAGAGCTAGCACCGGCCGGGGAGCTGTTTTTT
TRBV18	TRBD2	NA	TRBJ2-2	CASSPHGLAATGELFF	TGTGCCAGCTCACCACACGGACTAGCGGCAACCGGGGAGCTGTTTTTT
TRBV6-5	NA	NA	TRBJ2-1	CASRSGFHNEQFF	TGTGCCAGCAGGTCAGGGTTCCACAATGAGCAGTTCTTC
TRBV19	TRBD1	NA	TRBJ2-1	CASTHRGDEQFF	TGTGCCAGTACCCACAGGGGCGATGAGCAGTTCTTC
TRBV19	NA	NA	TRBJ1-5	CASSFPWTVNQPQHF	TGTGCCAGTAGTTTCCCCTGGACAGTCAATCAGCCCCAGCATTTT
TRBV30	NA	NA	TRBJ1-1	CAWSVGVGAFF	TGTGCCTGGAGTGTCGGGGTAGGCGCTTTCTTT